The next 29 T cell receptor beta chains were all read from a single sample in a study of T-cell memory formation after mild COVID-19. MiXCR, applied by TCRdb to the 5' RACE reads, yields one record per CDR3 protein. The top ten clones hold more than 20% of a sample with 300,000 to 400,000 distinct CDR3 sequences, approximately 15% of them seen once. Sample: PBMCs or a T cell subset sorted from them (not recorded which). The source is a man younger than 30 who had mild COVID-19 (a few samples of this study predate the infection). Cell type and time point are not known.

This clonotype occurred a few times. V and J are TRBV4-1 and TRBJ2-7, with 7 bases identical to TRBD2. This CDR3 is 15 amino acids long. Germline CDR1 reads MGHRA; CDR2 reads YSYEKL. Trimming took 3 bases from V and 0 from J; bases not matched to a gene: 5. For the CDR3, the DNA is TGCGCCAGCAGCCAGGCCCGCGGGGGCTCCTACGAGCAGTACTTC. It yields the protein CASSQARGGSYEQYF.

This sequence joins TRBV3-1 and TRBJ2-1, with D perhaps matching TRBD1 (6 bases). The V end lost 10 bases, the J end lost 15 bases, and 19 bases lay between the germline ends. The germline V gene encodes CDR1 LGHDT and CDR2 YNNKEL (reference sequence). The CDR3 is 11 amino acids. In DNA, the CDR3 is TGTGCCAACTCCTATTCGACAGGATGGTTCTTC. Translation: CANSYSTGWFF.

This clonotype was observed a handful of times. The chain employs TRBV12-3 or TRBV12-4 and TRBJ2-3, with a tentative D call TRBD1 (6 bases). This CDR3 region has 13 residues. Trimming cost V 5 bases and J 2 bases, with 8 bases left between them. The CDR3 DNA reads as TGTGCCAGCAGTGGACAGCACACAGATACGCAGTATTTT. Translated: CASSGQHTDTQYF.

This clonotype was seen only a few times. The chain joins TRBV6-5 to TRBJ2-7, with D tentatively TRBD1 (5 bases). Germline CDR1 and CDR2: MNHEY and SVGAGI. V shed 0 bases and J shed 5 bases, with 8 bases lying between them. This CDR3 is built from 13 residues. CDR3 nucleotides: TGTGCCAGCAGTTACTCCAGGGCCCACGAGCAGTACTTC. Its protein is CASSYSRAHEQYF.

The chain links TRBV4-1 to TRBJ2-1; 9 bases align to TRBD2. The CDR3 runs 18 residues. V dropped 1 base and J dropped 7; count of bases not matched to a gene: 14. Per germline, CDR1 MGHRA and CDR2 YSYEKL. The CDR3 region has the DNA TGCGCCAGCAGCCAAGTTGGTACCCGGCGGGGGGGTCGTAATGAGCAGTTCTTC. Amino acid sequence: CASSQVGTRRGGRNEQFF.

The chain is built from TRBV7-2 and TRBJ1-6; no firm D call. In germline, CDR1 is SGHTA, CDR2 FQGNSA. The CDR3 spans 14 residues. V was clipped by 8 bases and J by 6 bases, with 14 bases between them. The CDR3 DNA reads as TGTGCCAGCGGTAGGGAGGCTTTTAATTCACCCCTCCACTTT. This codes for CASGREAFNSPLHF.

This sequence joins TRBV25-1 and TRBJ2-5; D is uncertain. V was cut by 4 bases and J by 5 bases, with 17 bases left in between. The CDR3 covers 15 residues. The germline V gene has CDR1 MGHDK and CDR2 SYGVNS. The CDR3 is CASSGPPGVGETQYF. CDR3 sequence (DNA): TGTGCCAGCAGTGGGCCTCCTGGGGTCGGGGAGACCCAGTACTTC. Variable domain in full (rest from reference TRBV25-1 and TRBJ2-5): EADIYQTPRYLVIGTGKKITLECSQTMGHDKMYWYQQDPGMELHLIHYSYGVNSTEKGDLSSESTVSRIRTEHFPLTLESARPSHTSQYLCASSGPPGVGETQYFGPGTRLLVL.

This chain uses TRBV5-6 with TRBJ1-1; TRBD1 might be the D (6 bases). Germline V gene lookup returns CDR1 SGHDT and CDR2 YYEEEE. Trimming took off 1 base at V and 0 bases at J, with 16 bases between the two ends. The CDR3 loop spans 17 amino acids. CDR3 sequence: CASSLFRGIRMNTEAFF. DNA of the CDR3: TGTGCCAGCAGCTTGTTCAGGGGAATCCGCATGAACACTGAAGCTTTCTTT. The variable domain in full, with the rest retrieved from reference TRBV5-6 and TRBJ1-1, is DAGVTQSPTHLIKTRGQQVTLRCSPKSGHDTVSWYQQALGQGPQFIFQYYEEEERQRGNFPDRFSGHQFPNYSSELNVNALLLGDSALYLCASSLFRGIRMNTEAFFGQGTRLTVV.

The chain recombines TRBV5-1 with TRBJ1-6; weak D call: TRBD1 (5 bases). V was trimmed by 1 base and J by 6 bases, leaving 11 bases between them. The CDR3 loop spans 15 amino acids. The V gene's germline CDR1 is SGHRS and CDR2 YFSETQ. The CDR3 nucleotides are TGCGCCAGCAGCTTGTCCGGGACGGTTAATTCACCCCTCCACTTT. Translating gives CASSLSGTVNSPLHF.

The genes are TRBV19 and TRBJ1-1; TRBD1 might be the D (6 bases). Between the trimmed V and J ends, which lost 5 bases and 4 bases, there was a span of 11 bases. The CDR3 is made up of 13 amino acids. Per the germline V gene, CDR1 is LNHDA and CDR2 is SQIVND (reference sequence). The chain's CDR3 is CASSVGGFTEAFF. The DNA for the CDR3 is TGTGCCAGTAGTGTAGGGGGGTTCACTGAAGCTTTCTTT.

This clonotype was seen at least ten times. The rearrangement joins TRBV4-1 to TRBJ1-5; D ambiguous. In germline, CDR1 is MGHRA, CDR2 YSYEKL. The V gene lost 2 bases and the J gene lost 3 bases, with 5 bases spanning the gap. The CDR3 totals 13 residues. DNA of the CDR3: TGCGCCAGCAGCCAACGCGTCAATCAGCCCCAGCATTTT. Translating it yields CASSQRVNQPQHF.

In its sample, this clonotype was seen many times. V usage is TRBV11-2 and J usage is TRBJ2-1, with 9 bases lining up with TRBD2. The CDR3 runs 16 residues. From germline, CDR1 is SGHAT and CDR2 FQNNGV. Germline trimming cut 1 base from V and 9 bases from J; bases unmatched to any gene: 10. The CDR3 region has the DNA TGTGCCAGCAGCTTAGGCCTAGCGGGGATCGTCGTTGAGCAGTTCTTC. It codes for CASSLGLAGIVVEQFF.

This clonotype was observed a few times. The rearrangement uses TRBV5-6 and TRBJ2-3; no firm D call. Per germline, CDR1 SGHDT and CDR2 YYEEEE. The V end lost 1 base, the J end lost 0 bases, and 9 bases lay between the germline ends. This CDR3 has 15 amino acids. In DNA, the CDR3 is TGTGCCAGCAGCTTGCCGGGCACTAGCACAGATACGCAGTATTTT. As protein: CASSLPGTSTDTQYF.

This clonotype was picked up a small number of times. The rearrangement links TRBV27 to TRBJ1-6, with D possibly being TRBD1 (5 bases). CDR3 length: 14 amino acids. Germline CDR1 reads MNHEY; CDR2 reads SMNVEV (reference sequence). The V end was cut by 5 bases, the J end by 12 bases, with 17 bases between. CDR3 protein: CASSRDGALGPLHF. The CDR3 DNA sequence: TGTGCCAGCAGTCGGGACGGCGCTCTGGGACCCCTCCACTTT.

A few counts support this clonotype. The rearrangement links TRBV5-1 to TRBJ2-2; D perhaps matches TRBD2 (6 bases). The V end was cut by 1 base, the J end by 7 bases, with 8 bases between. The germline V gene encodes CDR1 SGHRS and CDR2 YFSETQ. The CDR3 extends over 13 amino acids. The CDR3 region is CASSLLASGELFF. CDR3 sequence (DNA): TGCGCCAGCAGCTTGCTAGCGAGCGGGGAGCTGTTTTTT.

This clonotype was observed a handful of times. The chain recombines TRBV7-2 with TRBJ1-2; tentative D call: TRBD1 (6 bases). With 6 bases removed from V and 3 bases from J, the gap between germline ends came to 14 bases. CDR3 length: 14 residues. Germline CDR1 is SGHTA and CDR2 is FQGNSA. The CDR3 bases are TGTGCCAGCAGTTTTTACAGGGCTGACTATGGCTACACCTTC. It encodes CASSFYRADYGYTF.

This clonotype was recorded many times. The chain joins TRBV7-2 to TRBJ1-6, with D unresolved. In germline, CDR1 is SGHTA, CDR2 FQGNSA. V was shortened by 5 bases and J by 10 bases, with 21 bases between the two germline ends. This CDR3 contains 16 residues. The CDR3 is CASSLSGGVSGSPLHF. For the CDR3, the DNA is TGTGCCAGCAGCCTTAGCGGAGGCGTCTCTGGGTCACCCCTCCACTTT.

The chain is built from TRBV6-5 and TRBJ1-3; D is uncertain. The CDR3 sequence is 14 residues long. The V end was cut by 2 bases, the J end by 1 base, with 6 bases between. Germline lookup yields CDR1 MNHEY and CDR2 SVGAGI. Here the CDR3 reads CASSYGLSGNTIYF. The CDR3 DNA reads as TGTGCCAGCAGTTACGGGCTTTCTGGAAACACCATATATTTT.

The chain links TRBV4-3 to TRBJ1-6, with TRBD1 as a possible D gene (5 bases). The CDR3 covers 15 residues. The V end lost 1 base, the J end lost 8 bases, and 12 bases lay between the germline ends. Germline lookup yields CDR1 LGHNA and CDR2 YSLEER. In DNA form, the CDR3 reads TGCGCCAGCAGCCAAGGGAAGGGGCGCTATTCACCCCTCCACTTT. Protein product: CASSQGKGRYSPLHF.

J is TRBJ1-1 and V is TRBV4-3; D remains unclear. V shed 0 bases and J shed 6 bases, with 17 bases lying between them. The CDR3 runs to 16 residues. Germline loops: CDR1 LGHNA, CDR2 YSLEER. The CDR3 region is CASSQDRREGFAEAFF. The DNA for the CDR3 is TGCGCCAGCAGCCAAGATCGGCGGGAAGGGTTCGCTGAAGCTTTCTTT.

Only a few counts were recorded for this clonotype. This chain links TRBV7-9 with TRBJ1-1; TRBD1 might be the D (5 bases). The CDR3 loop spans 15 amino acids. Trimming stripped 5 bases from V and 0 bases from J, with 13 bases between. Germline V gene data show CDR1 as SEHNR and CDR2 as FQNEAQ (reference sequence). The CDR3 nucleotides read TGTGCCAGCAGCCCCATGGGGCGGTTGAACACTGAAGCTTTCTTT. It specifies CASSPMGRLNTEAFF.

This chain connects TRBV15 to TRBJ1-3, with a possible D match to TRBD1 (5 bases). Trimming shortened V by 5 bases and J by 8 bases, and 19 bases separated the two germline ends. CDR1 is LNHNV, CDR2 YYDKDF, per germline (reference sequence). The CDR3 totals 15 residues. CDR3 amino acids: CATSPDLQVDYTIYF. Written as DNA, the CDR3 is TGTGCCACCAGCCCCGACCTACAGGTCGACTACACCATATATTTT.

This chain links TRBV19 with TRBJ2-1; 11 bases align to TRBD2. J was trimmed by 0 bases and V by 7 bases; bases with no gene match: 8. Germline loops: CDR1 LNHDA, CDR2 SQIVND (reference sequence). The CDR3 covers 17 residues. This CDR3 reads CASKENSGGASYNEQFF. CDR3 DNA: TGTGCCAGTAAGGAGAATAGCGGGGGGGCCTCCTACAATGAGCAGTTCTTC.

V and J are TRBV29-1 and TRBJ1-5; D is ambiguous. Germline CDR1 and CDR2: SQVTM and ANQGSEA. The CDR3 contains 12 residues. V lost 3 bases, J lost 0 bases, and 3 bases lay in between. DNA for the CDR3: TGCAGCGTTGAGGATAGCAATCAGCCCCAGCATTTT. Its protein is CSVEDSNQPQHF.

A few counts support this clonotype. The V gene is TRBV7-8, the J gene TRBJ2-3; D perhaps matches TRBD2 (6 bases). Germline lookup yields CDR1 SGHVS and CDR2 FQNEAQ. The germline V and J ends were trimmed by 3 bases and 6 bases, with 19 bases remaining between them. This CDR3 is built from 16 residues. For the CDR3, the DNA is TGTGCCAGCAGCTTGTTGGCGGGGCCCGGGGGTGATACGCAGTATTTT. This codes for CASSLLAGPGGDTQYF.

This clonotype came up a few times. The genes are TRBV6-5 and TRBJ1-2; D is undetermined. V gave up 7 bases and J gave up 7 bases, with 19 bases separating them. The germline CDR1 and CDR2 sequences are MNHEY and SVGAGI. The CDR3 sequence is 14 residues long. The CDR3 sequence: CASTQRGVSFGYTF. The DNA for the CDR3 is TGTGCCAGCACCCAGCGGGGTGTGTCTTTTGGCTACACCTTC.

The CDR3 DNA follows: TGCGCCAGCAGCCAAGTTCCAGTTGCCTACGAGCAGTACTTC. It is translated as CASSQVPVAYEQYF. The chain combines TRBV4-1 with TRBJ2-7; no definite D call. Germline V gene sequence: CDR1 MGHRA, CDR2 YSYEKL. V lost 1 base, J lost 2 bases, and 9 bases lay in between. This CDR3 comprises 14 residues.

The sample holds a few counts of this clonotype. The chain is built from TRBV7-9 and TRBJ1-5, with D uncertain. CDR1 and CDR2 (germline): SEHNR, FQNEAQ (reference sequence). Between the trimmed V and J ends, which lost 5 bases and 6 bases, there was a span of 14 bases. This CDR3 has 14 amino acids. CDR3 in DNA: TGTGCCAGCAGCCTGGTTGGGTTCGGTCAGCCCCAGCATTTT. It codes for CASSLVGFGQPQHF.

In its sample, this clonotype was seen many times. This chain uses TRBV7-2 with TRBJ2-5, with 9 bases that match TRBD2. V lost 3 bases to trimming and J lost 5 bases; unmatched junction nucleotides: 7. Germline V gene sequence: CDR1 SGHTA, CDR2 FQGNSA. CDR3 length: 15 residues. In DNA, the CDR3 is TGTGCCAGCAGCTTGGGTAGCGGGGGCTTCGAGACCCAGTACTTC. It yields the protein CASSLGSGGFETQYF.